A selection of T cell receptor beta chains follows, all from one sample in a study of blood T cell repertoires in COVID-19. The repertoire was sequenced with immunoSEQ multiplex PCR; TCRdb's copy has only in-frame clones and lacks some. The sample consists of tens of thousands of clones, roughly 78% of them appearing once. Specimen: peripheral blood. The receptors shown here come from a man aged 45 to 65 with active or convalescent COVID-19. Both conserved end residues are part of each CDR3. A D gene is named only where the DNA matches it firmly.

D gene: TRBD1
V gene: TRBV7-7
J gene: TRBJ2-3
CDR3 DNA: TGTGCCAGCAGCTTAGGGACAGGAGCCACAGATACGCAGTATTTT
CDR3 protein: CASSLGTGATDTQYF

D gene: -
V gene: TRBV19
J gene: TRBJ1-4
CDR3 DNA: TGTGCCAGTAGTAAGGACACTTTTGAAAAACTGTTTTTT
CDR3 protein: CASSKDTFEKLFF

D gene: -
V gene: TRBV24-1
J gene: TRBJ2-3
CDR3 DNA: TGTGCCACCAGTGTCTCGGGGGGACAGGATCAAGATACGCAGTATTTT
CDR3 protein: CATSVSGGQDQDTQYF

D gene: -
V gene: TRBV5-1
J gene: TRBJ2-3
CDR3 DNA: TGCGCCAGCAGCTTGCAAGATACGCAGTATTTT
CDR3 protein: CASSLQDTQYF

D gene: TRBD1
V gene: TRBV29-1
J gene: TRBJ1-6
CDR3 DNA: TGCAGCGTTCGACAGGGTAATTCACCCCTCCACTTT
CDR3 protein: CSVRQGNSPLHF

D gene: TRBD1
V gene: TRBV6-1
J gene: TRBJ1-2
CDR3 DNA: TGTGCCAGCAGTGAAGGGACAGGGGGCGCGGACGGCTACACCTTC
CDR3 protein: CASSEGTGGADGYTF

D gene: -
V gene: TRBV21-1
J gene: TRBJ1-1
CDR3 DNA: TGTGCCAGCAGCATCCACGGAGGGAACACTGAAGCTTTCTTT
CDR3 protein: CASSIHGGNTEAFF

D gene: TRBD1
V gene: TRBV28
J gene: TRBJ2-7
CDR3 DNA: TGTGCCAGCAGTTCTCCGGGACAGGGGGCCTACGAGCAGTACTTC
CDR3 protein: CASSSPGQGAYEQYF

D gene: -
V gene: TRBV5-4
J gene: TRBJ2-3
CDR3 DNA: TGTGCCAGCAGCTTGGCCAATCGGGTGGGGGGGCCGACAGATACGCAGTATTTT
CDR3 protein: CASSLANRVGGPTDTQYF

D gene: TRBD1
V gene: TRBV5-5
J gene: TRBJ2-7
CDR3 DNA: TGTGCCAGCAGCCCGGGGGACAGGGACGAGCAGTACTTC
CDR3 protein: CASSPGDRDEQYF

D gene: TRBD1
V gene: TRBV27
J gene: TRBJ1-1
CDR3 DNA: TGTGCCAGCAGTAGACAGGGGGAAGGGGGCACTGAAGCTTTCTTT
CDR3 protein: CASSRQGEGGTEAFF

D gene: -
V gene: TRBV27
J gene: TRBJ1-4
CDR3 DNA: TGTGCCAGCAGTTTGTCAGCCGGGGTCATTAATGAAAAACTGTTTTTT
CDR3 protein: CASSLSAGVINEKLFF

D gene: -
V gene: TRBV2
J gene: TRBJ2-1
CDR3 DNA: TGTGCCGGGAGCACGGGGGGCCATGAGCAGTTCTTC
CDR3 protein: CAGSTGGHEQFF